A selection of T cell receptor beta chains follows, all from one sample in a study of early T cells in non-severe SARS-CoV-2 infection. TCRdb independently ran MiXCR on the 5' RACE reads; one entry per CDR3 protein. The table has some 67,000 distinct CDR3 sequences, roughly 13% seen once. The sequenced material came from whole blood. All receptors derive from an adult who was a healthcare worker with PCR-confirmed SARS-CoV-2 infection or an uninfected control (not recorded which). Both conserved end residues are part of each CDR3.

TRBJ1-3,TRBV20-1,CSASGSPLNTIYF
TRBJ2-1,TRBV7-2,CASSFLTSGGGEQFF
TRBJ2-1,TRBV9,CASSVGGNYNEQFF
TRBJ2-4,TRBV7-9,CASSLDFPGRNIQYF
TRBJ2-7,TRBV4-3,CASSQSPSRGEQYF
TRBJ1-2,TRBV29-1,CSVTTQGTGYTF
TRBJ1-1,TRBV12-3/TRBV12-4,CASSLARTEAFF
TRBJ2-2,TRBV6-2/TRBV6-3,CASSHRDRMNGELFF
TRBJ2-3,TRBV5-1,CASSSNTGSSDTQYF
TRBJ1-1,TRBV20-1,CSARSTSPLQGLAFF
TRBJ1-1,TRBV9,CASSVTLYTEAFF
TRBJ2-1,TRBV29-1,CSVGLAFDEQFF
TRBJ2-7,TRBV6-5,CASSRTGPSSYEQYF
TRBJ2-1,TRBV5-4,CASSLDRVSYNEQFF
TRBJ2-1,TRBV5-5,CASSFHSLYNEQFF